In this sample, the clone carrying this T cell receptor (beta chain) turned up a few times. The assay was immunoSEQ multiplex PCR, and TCRdb's table has in-frame clones only and misses some. The table has roughly 290,000 clones, 70% to 90% seen once. Germline CDR1 KGHDR, CDR2 SFDVKD. V shed 1 base and J 3 bases; nucleotides not matched to a gene: 0. The CDR3 runs 16 residues. Enrollees, 18 to 89 years old, lived in 24 US areas. The data belong to a study of blood T cell repertoires in COVID-19. The sequence derives from a woman younger than 45 who had recovered from COVID-19. The chain has TRBV24-1 and TRBJ2-2; the match to TRBD2 covers 11 bases. The material sequenced was PBMCs or T cells enriched from blood (not recorded which). CDR3 bases: TGTGCCACCAGTGATTTACTAGCGGGAGACACCGGGGAGCTGTTTTTT. Amino acids: CATSDLLAGDTGELFF.